Below are 25 T cell receptor beta chains sequenced from a single sample in a study of blood T cell repertoires in COVID-19. TCRdb keeps only in-frame clones here, not all; method: immunoSEQ multiplex PCR. Altogether nearly 45,000 clones are present, under 85% being singletons, with the ten largest covering 31%. The sequencing input was peripheral blood. These TCRs come from a woman older than 75 with acute or convalescent COVID-19.

V is TRBV27 and J is TRBJ1-4; D remains ambiguous. CDR3 length: 13 amino acids. Trimming took off 7 bases at V and 1 base at J, with 7 bases between the two ends. CDR1 is MNHEY, CDR2 SMNVEV, per germline (reference sequence). CDR3 amino acids: CASKDITNEKLFF. CDR3 sequence (DNA): TGTGCCAGCAAAGACATAACTAATGAAAAACTGTTTTTT.

The chain uses TRBV29-1 and TRBJ2-3; TRBD2 matches 7 bases. The CDR3 covers 14 residues. The V segment lost 3 bases and the J segment 5 bases; nucleotides outside the gene matches: 8. CDR1 is SQVTM, CDR2 ANQGSEA, per germline. The CDR3 region has the DNA TGCAGCGTTGACCCGCGGGAGTGGATAGATACGCAGTATTTT. It translates to CSVDPREWIDTQYF.

J is TRBJ2-3 and V is TRBV5-6, with a possible D match to TRBD2 (6 bases). Deletions cut 3 bases from V and 5 bases from J, with 19 bases between. Germline V gives CDR1 SGHDT, CDR2 YYEEEE. The CDR3 is made up of 16 amino acids. The CDR3 nucleotides are TGTGCCAGCAGCTGGACCGGGACTGGCTCCGTAGATACGCAGTATTTT. Protein product: CASSWTGTGSVDTQYF.

This rearrangement joins TRBV12-3 or TRBV12-4 to TRBJ1-6; 7 bases are shared with TRBD1. V dropped 11 bases and J dropped 10; count of bases not matched to a gene: 11. This CDR3 is built from 13 residues. CDR3 sequence (DNA): TGTGCCGGAGGCAAGGGGGCAGGATCACCCCTCCACTTT. Amino acid sequence: CAGGKGAGSPLHF.

This rearrangement joins TRBV28 to TRBJ2-1; D might be TRBD2 (6 bases). Germline lookup yields CDR1 MDHEN and CDR2 SYDVKM. The CDR3 length is 11 residues. V was cut by 5 bases and J by 11 bases, with 10 bases left in between. CDR3 sequence: CASSTLAKQFF. CDR3 sequence (DNA): TGTGCCAGCAGTACCCTAGCGAAGCAGTTCTTC.

This rearrangement joins TRBV30 to TRBJ1-2, with D possibly being TRBD1 (5 bases). This CDR3 region has 12 residues. Between the trimmed V and J ends, which lost 3 bases and 4 bases, there was a span of 9 bases. Per the germline V gene, CDR1 is GTSNPN and CDR2 is SVGIG (reference sequence). This chain's CDR3 is CAWSAGGYGYTF. The DNA for the CDR3 is TGTGCCTGGAGCGCCGGGGGCTATGGCTACACCTTC.

J is TRBJ2-3 and V is TRBV11-2, with TRBD2 identical over 12 bases. The CDR3 length is 16 residues. J lost 4 bases, V lost 5 bases, and 7 bases had no gene match. Germline CDR1 is SGHAT and CDR2 is FQNNGV. In DNA, the CDR3 is TGTGCCAGCAGCCCTCTAGCGGGAGGGCCGGCAGATACGCAGTATTTT. Translating it yields CASSPLAGGPADTQYF.

This chain uses TRBV5-6 with TRBJ2-5, with unresolved D. The CDR3 has 13 amino acids. CDR1 is SGHDT and CDR2 is YYEEEE in the germline V gene. Trimming left V 4 bases short and J 2 bases short, with 9 bases between. CDR3 sequence: CASSLRPQETQYF. The CDR3 coding sequence is TGTGCCAGCAGCCTGCGTCCACAAGAGACCCAGTACTTC.

V usage is TRBV3-1 (or the pseudogene TRBV3-2) and J usage is TRBJ2-3; weak D call: TRBD1 (5 bases). Germline CDR1 reads LGHDT; CDR2 reads YNNKEL (reference sequence). V gave up 4 bases and J gave up 2 bases, with 13 bases separating them. The CDR3 has 15 residues. CDR3 loop: CASSLTDSLTDTQYF. The CDR3 DNA reads TGTGCCAGCAGCCTGACCGACAGCCTCACAGATACGCAGTATTTT.

The V call is TRBV2, the J call TRBJ1-5, with a tentative D call TRBD1 (6 bases). This CDR3 region has 18 residues. V was clipped by 1 base and J by 4 bases, with 20 bases between them. Germline CDR1 and CDR2: SNHLY and FYNNEI. The CDR3 here is CASSEEGGATGRNQPQHF. The CDR3 DNA sequence: TGTGCCAGCAGTGAAGAAGGTGGGGCGACAGGCCGGAATCAGCCCCAGCATTTT.

The gene calls are TRBV30 and TRBJ1-5; D remains ambiguous. The germline CDR1 and CDR2 sequences are GTSNPN and SVGIG (reference sequence). CDR3 size: 14 residues. V was cut by 0 bases and J by 6 bases, with 12 bases left in between. DNA of the CDR3: TGTGCCTGGAGTGTCAAAGGGAGAGGTCAGCCCCAGCATTTT. Translated, it gives CAWSVKGRGQPQHF.

V usage is TRBV7-9 and J usage is TRBJ1-2; TRBD1 matches at 7 bases. Germline V gene data show CDR1 as SEHNR and CDR2 as FQNEAQ (reference sequence). The junction had 14 bases not matched to a gene; V was cut back by 0 bases and J by 7 bases. There are 17 residues in the CDR3. DNA of the CDR3: TGTGCCAGCAGCTTAGCGGGCAGGGGGAGCGAACTATCTGGCTACACCTTC. Encoded protein: CASSLAGRGSELSGYTF.

This clone was seen a handful of times. The chain recombines TRBV2 with TRBJ1-4; D is undetermined. The V end lost 4 bases, the J end lost 10 bases, and 16 bases lay between the germline ends. The length of the CDR3 is 14 residues. CDR1 is SNHLY and CDR2 is FYNNEI in the germline V gene. CDR3 loop: CASSVVEGGGKLFF. Here the CDR3 DNA reads TGTGCCAGCAGTGTAGTGGAGGGAGGCGGAAAACTGTTTTTT.

The chain uses TRBV3-1 (or the pseudogene TRBV3-2) and TRBJ2-1; D call uncertain. This CDR3 spans 16 amino acids. Looked up from germline, CDR1 is LGHDT and CDR2 is YNNKEL (reference sequence). V lost 1 base to trimming and J lost 9 bases, with 19 bases between them. Written as DNA, the CDR3 is TGTGCCAGCAGCCAAGCGGTTAGCTACGCGGTCCGTGAGCAGTTCTTC. Translation: CASSQAVSYAVREQFF.

This clone showed up just once. The V call is TRBV27, the J call TRBJ1-2; D might be TRBD1 (6 bases). The CDR3 totals 14 residues. CDR1 is MNHEY and CDR2 is SMNVEV in the germline V gene (reference sequence). Trimming pared 4 bases from V and 6 bases from J, leaving 15 bases between. The CDR3 protein is CASSSGQFLDGYTF. The CDR3 region has the DNA TGTGCCAGCAGTTCAGGACAGTTCTTAGATGGCTACACCTTC.

This chain's CDR3 is CATSDSRLAGYQETQYF. The CDR3 nucleotides are TGTGCCACCAGTGACTCGCGACTAGCGGGGTACCAAGAGACCCAGTACTTC. The chain combines TRBV24-1 with TRBJ2-5, with TRBD2 matching 11 bases. The CDR3 sequence is 17 residues long. Germline CDR1 KGHDR, CDR2 SFDVKD. V lost 4 bases, J lost 0 bases, and 6 bases stayed unmatched.

The chain joins TRBV2 to TRBJ2-3, with TRBD2 as a possible D gene (6 bases). Trimming left V 7 bases short and J 1 base short, with 9 bases between. The CDR3 loop spans 13 amino acids. Germline assignment: CDR1 SNHLY and CDR2 FYNNEI. Written as DNA, the CDR3 is TGTGCCAGCATGAGGGAGGGCACAGATACGCAGTATTTT. Encoded protein: CASMREGTDTQYF.

This rearrangement joins TRBV7-8 to TRBJ2-7; D is undetermined. Trimming took off 5 bases at V and 5 bases at J, with 19 bases between the two ends. The CDR3 extends over 15 amino acids. The germline V gene has CDR1 SGHVS and CDR2 FQNEAQ. CDR3: CASSPAALASHEQYF. As DNA, the CDR3 is TGTGCCAGCAGCCCAGCTGCGCTCGCTTCTCACGAGCAGTACTTC.

This clone was picked up one time. The rearrangement uses TRBV19 and TRBJ2-1; possibly TRBD2 for D (5 bases). The CDR3 runs to 16 residues. V was pared by 4 bases and J by 3 bases, with 16 bases between. Germline V lookup: CDR1 LNHDA, CDR2 SQIVND (reference sequence). This chain's CDR3 is CASSTSRVSLYNEQFF. Written as DNA, the CDR3 is TGTGCCAGTAGTACTTCGCGGGTCTCGCTCTACAATGAGCAGTTCTTC. Together with reference TRBV19 and TRBJ2-1, the CDR3 gives the full variable domain: DGGITQSPKYLFRKEGQNVTLSCEQNLNHDAMYWYRQDPGQGLRLIYYSQIVNDFQKGDIAEGYSVSREKKESFPLTVTSAQKNPTAFYLCASSTSRVSLYNEQFFGPGTRLTVL.

This chain joins TRBV10-3 and TRBJ1-5, with TRBD1 identical over 7 bases. Germline lookup yields CDR1 ENHRY and CDR2 SYGVKD. This CDR3 is 14 amino acids long. The J segment lost 5 bases and the V segment lost 3 bases, leaving 4 bases of the junction unmatched. As DNA, the CDR3 is TGTGCCATCAGTGAAGGGGACAGCTATCAGCCCCAGCATTTT. Encoded protein: CAISEGDSYQPQHF.

The V call is TRBV13, the J call TRBJ2-3, with 8 bases that match TRBD2. The CDR3 has 14 amino acids. Germline V gene sequence: CDR1 PRHDT, CDR2 FYEKMQ (reference sequence). V lost 5 bases and J lost 1; bases outside the gene matches: 2. CDR3 DNA: TGTGCCAGCAGCGGGACTAGGGGCACAGATACGCAGTATTTT. Translated: CASSGTRGTDTQYF. The full variable domain, in which reference TRBV13 and TRBJ2-3 provide the parts outside the CDR3, is AAGVIQSPRHLIKEKRETATLKCYPIPRHDTVYWYQQGPGQDPQFLISFYEKMQSDKGSIPDRFSAQQFSDYHSELNMSSLELGDSALYFCASSGTRGTDTQYFGPGTRLTVL.

This sequence joins TRBV13 and TRBJ2-5, with D unclear. The V gene's germline CDR1 is PRHDT and CDR2 FYEKMQ (reference sequence). The ends were cut back, 5 bases at V and 8 bases at J, with 9 bases in the middle. The CDR3 sequence is 11 residues long. CDR3 in DNA: TGTGCCAGCAGCCAAACTAAAACCCAGTACTTC. Its translation is CASSQTKTQYF.

This clone was picked up one time. The genes are TRBV28 and TRBJ2-5; D is possibly TRBD1 (6 bases). CDR3 length: 17 residues. V lost 6 bases and J 1 base, leaving 21 bases between the germline ends. Per the germline V gene, CDR1 is MDHEN and CDR2 is SYDVKM. The CDR3 region has the DNA TGTGCCAGCAGCCTCCTGAGTTGGGGGCTAACCCAAGAGACCCAGTACTTC. The encoded protein is CASSLLSWGLTQETQYF.

V and J are TRBV5-1 and TRBJ2-3; 8 nucleotides match TRBD1. The CDR3 sequence is 15 residues long. Germline V gene data show CDR1 as SGHRS and CDR2 as YFSETQ. The V and J ends lost 4 bases and 0 bases, in that order; junction bases with no gene match: 4. This CDR3 reads CASSKQGVSTDTQYF. For the CDR3, the DNA is TGCGCCAGCAGCAAACAGGGGGTTAGCACAGATACGCAGTATTTT.

Only a few counts were recorded for this clone. The J gene is TRBJ1-3, the V gene TRBV7-9; 7 nucleotides align to TRBD1. The CDR3 covers 18 residues. Germline trimming cut 5 bases from V and 2 bases from J; bases unmatched to any gene: 15. Germline V gene sequence: CDR1 SEHNR, CDR2 FQNEAQ (reference sequence). The CDR3 protein is CASSRARGVDRPGNTIYF. The CDR3 bases are TGTGCCAGCAGCCGGGCCAGGGGGGTTGATCGACCTGGAAACACCATATATTTT.